These 30 T cell receptor beta chains came from one sample sequenced in a study of liver allograft versus peripheral blood T cells. Study-wide background: Transplanted livers held T cell receptor repertoires, and these were compared with repertoires in recipients' peripheral blood.

TCRdb ran MiXCR on the reads and lists one entry per CDR3 protein. The sample holds thousands of distinct CDR3 sequences, 15% to 20% seen once. These receptors originate from a human patient who had a liver transplant. Some T cells may have originated in the graft donor.

V gene TRBV7-9 combines with J gene TRBJ1-4; 8 nucleotides match TRBD1. The V gene's germline CDR1 is SEHNR and CDR2 FQNEAQ (reference sequence). This CDR3 is 14 amino acids long. The J segment lost 8 bases and the V segment lost 5 bases, leaving 7 bases of the junction unmatched. The CDR3 spells CASSRQGSQEKLFF. DNA for the CDR3: TGTGCCAGCAGCCGACAGGGGTCGCAAGAAAAACTGTTTTTT.

This clonotype was seen more than once but under ten times. The chain links TRBV19 to TRBJ1-1; D is undetermined. Germline V gene lookup returns CDR1 LNHDA and CDR2 SQIVND (reference sequence). The CDR3 sequence is 15 residues long. Trimming stripped 0 bases from V and 11 bases from J, with 19 bases between. The CDR3 bases are TGTGCCAGTAGTATAGATGAAGAACGGTGGGAGGAGGCTTTCTTT. This gives the protein CASSIDEERWEEAFF.

This clonotype has ten or more counts. V and J are TRBV6-6 and TRBJ2-4; 7 nucleotides align to TRBD2. The CDR3 has 16 amino acids. Trimming at V came to 1 base and at J to 3 bases, leaving 6 bases not matched to a gene. Germline CDR1 reads MNHNY; CDR2 reads SVGAGI (reference sequence). The CDR3 here is CASSYFWGDYKNIQYF. CDR3 DNA sequence: TGTGCCAGCAGTTACTTCTGGGGGGACTACAAAAACATTCAGTACTTC.

There are a few counts of this clonotype. This chain connects TRBV19 to TRBJ1-2; a possible D gene is TRBD1 (5 bases). CDR3 size: 12 residues. The V end lost 6 bases, the J end lost 7 bases, and 12 bases lay between the germline ends. Germline assignment: CDR1 LNHDA and CDR2 SQIVND (reference sequence). This chain's CDR3 is CASSMGVPGYTF. CDR3 nucleotides: TGTGCCAGTAGCATGGGGGTACCTGGCTACACCTTC.

This clonotype is termed medium-sized. The chain links TRBV7-2 to TRBJ2-7, with D perhaps TRBD1 (5 bases). CDR1 SGHTA and CDR2 FQGNSA come from the germline V gene. V lost 6 bases and J lost 4, with 13 bases in between. The CDR3 sequence is 13 residues long. The DNA of the CDR3 is TGTGCCAGCAGGCATAAGGGGTTATACGAGCAGTACTTC. Protein sequence: CASRHKGLYEQYF.

This clonotype is medium-sized by share. The rearrangement joins TRBV24-1 to TRBJ2-1; 7 bases fit TRBD1. The trim removed 3 bases at V and 6 bases at J, leaving 10 bases unmatched. Looked up from germline, CDR1 is KGHDR and CDR2 is SFDVKD. The CDR3 spans 16 residues. CDR3 DNA sequence: TGTGCCACCAGTGATCCCGGGACAGCCGGAACCAATGAGCAGTTCTTC. As protein: CATSDPGTAGTNEQFF.

CDR3 in amino acids: CATSLGQGPTNEKLFF. For the CDR3, the DNA is TGTGCCACCAGTCTTGGACAGGGGCCAACTAATGAAAAACTGTTTTTT. The genes are TRBV24-1 and TRBJ1-4; 9 positions match TRBD1. Germline CDR1 and CDR2: KGHDR and SFDVKD. This CDR3 has 16 residues. Trimming took 6 bases from V and 0 from J; bases not matched to a gene: 4.

In this sample, this clonotype is large. The chain carries TRBV7-3 and TRBJ1-1, with 7 bases matching TRBD1. This CDR3 is 13 amino acids long. Germline CDR1 SGHTA, CDR2 FQGTGA. With V trimmed by 3 bases and J by 4 bases, 2 bases remained unmatched. The CDR3 protein is CASSFAGGTEAFF. The CDR3 DNA is TGTGCCAGCAGCTTTGCAGGGGGCACTGAAGCTTTCTTT.

This clonotype has more than one count but fewer than ten. This chain joins TRBV19 and TRBJ1-5; D is possibly TRBD1 (5 bases). Germline V gene data show CDR1 as LNHDA and CDR2 as SQIVND (reference sequence). This CDR3 spans 12 amino acids. V was pared by 5 bases and J by 7 bases, with 9 bases between. The CDR3 reads CASSRRGQPQHF. In DNA form, the CDR3 reads TGTGCCAGTAGTCGGCGGGGGCAGCCCCAGCATTTT.

In its sample, this clonotype is medium-sized. The chain is built from TRBV18 and TRBJ1-2, with D tentatively TRBD1 (6 bases). The CDR3 is 16 residues long. Looked up from germline, CDR1 is KGHSH and CDR2 is LQKENI. Trimming pared 0 bases from V and 0 bases from J, leaving 11 bases between. CDR3 nucleotide sequence: TGTGCCAGCTCACCACCTTGGGACACCACTAACTATGGCTACACCTTC. Amino acids: CASSPPWDTTNYGYTF.

This clonotype ranks as medium-sized. This chain joins TRBV10-3 and TRBJ2-2, with 9 bases identical to TRBD1. Germline values: CDR1 ENHRY, CDR2 SYGVKD. Unmatched junction bases numbered 1, after V lost 4 bases and J lost 1 base. The length of the CDR3 is 15 residues. The CDR3 region is CAISADRGNTGELFF. The DNA of the CDR3 is TGTGCCATCAGTGCGGACAGGGGGAACACCGGGGAGCTGTTTTTT.

This clonotype was detected many times. The chain is built from TRBV6-6 and TRBJ1-2, with 7 bases lining up with TRBD1. The junction had 11 bases not matched to a gene; V was cut back by 2 bases and J by 8 bases. CDR1 is MNHNY, CDR2 SVGAGI, per germline (reference sequence). CDR3 size: 15 residues. CDR3 loop: CASSYSLTGMGGYTF. The DNA of the CDR3 is TGTGCCAGCAGTTACAGTCTGACAGGGATGGGGGGCTACACCTTC.

In its sample, this clonotype is medium-sized. The gene calls are TRBV10-3 and TRBJ1-1; 8 bases are shared with TRBD1. Germline-derived CDR1 and CDR2 are ENHRY and SYGVKD. CDR3 size: 21 residues. With 1 base clipped from V and 4 bases from J, the junction kept 23 bases outside the gene matches. CDR3 nucleotide sequence: TGTGCCATCAGTGAGTATACGGATGGAGACAGGGGTATTGGTGGGGGCACTGAAGCTTTCTTT. Translating it yields CAISEYTDGDRGIGGGTEAFF.

The chain joins TRBV10-2 to TRBJ2-7; 10 bases are shared with TRBD2. V lost 3 bases to trimming and J lost 3 bases; unmatched junction nucleotides: 5. Germline loops: CDR1 WSHSY, CDR2 SAAADI. This CDR3 is built from 15 residues. This CDR3 reads CASSEGLAVLYEQYF. The CDR3, as DNA: TGCGCCAGCAGTGAAGGACTAGCGGTGCTCTACGAGCAGTACTTC.

The chain joins TRBV30 to TRBJ1-1, with 8 bases identical to TRBD1. Germline CDR1 and CDR2: GTSNPN and SVGIG (reference sequence). The CDR3 spans 13 residues. The V and J ends lost 0 bases and 10 bases, in that order; junction bases with no gene match: 7. The CDR3 sequence: CAWSVYRGETAFF. In DNA form, the CDR3 reads TGTGCCTGGAGTGTTTACAGGGGGGAAACAGCTTTCTTT.

Sample share makes this clonotype medium-sized. CDR3 in DNA: TGCAGTGCACACTTAGCGGGGGGCTACACAGATACGCAGTATTTT. Encoded protein: CSAHLAGGYTDTQYF. This rearrangement joins TRBV20-1 to TRBJ2-3; 10 nucleotides align to TRBD2. Germline-derived CDR1 and CDR2 are DFQATT and SNEGSKA (reference sequence). The V segment lost 6 bases and the J segment 2 bases; nucleotides outside the gene matches: 8. CDR3 length: 15 amino acids.

This clonotype came up many times. V and J are TRBV27 and TRBJ1-1; weak D call: TRBD1 (5 bases). The germline V and J ends were trimmed by 4 bases and 5 bases, with 5 bases remaining between them. Per germline, CDR1 MNHEY and CDR2 SMNVEV (reference sequence). The CDR3 has 11 amino acids. The CDR3 here is CASSWGTEAFF. CDR3 bases: TGTGCCAGCAGTTGGGGGACTGAAGCTTTCTTT.

In this sample, this clonotype is medium-sized. V usage is TRBV29-1 and J usage is TRBJ1-1, with 9 positions matching TRBD1. The junction had 12 bases not matched to a gene; V was cut back by 7 bases and J by 12 bases. Germline V gene sequence: CDR1 SQVTM, CDR2 ANQGSEA. The CDR3 totals 12 residues. The CDR3: CSAAGQGFGSFF. CDR3 in DNA: TGCAGCGCCGCCGGACAGGGGTTTGGGTCTTTCTTT.

V is TRBV14 and J is TRBJ1-1; unclear D gene. Germline-derived CDR1 and CDR2 are SGHDN and FVKESK. The length of the CDR3 is 14 residues. Trimming removed 4 bases from V and 3 bases from J, with 12 bases in between. Written as DNA, the CDR3 is TGTGCCAGCAGCCCCTTTTTCGCTGACACTGAAGCTTTCTTT. This translates into CASSPFFADTEAFF.

This clonotype was observed many times. The V call is TRBV27, the J call TRBJ1-2; TRBD1 agrees at 7 bases. The CDR3 is 16 amino acids. The trim removed 5 bases at V and 2 bases at J, leaving 11 bases unmatched. The germline gives CDR1 MNHEY, CDR2 SMNVEV (reference sequence). The CDR3 loop is CASSAGTADLNYGYTF. CDR3 bases: TGTGCCAGCAGTGCCGGGACAGCCGACCTAAACTATGGCTACACCTTC.

In its sample, this clonotype ranks as medium-sized. The genes are TRBV6-6 and TRBJ1-6; TRBD1 might be the D (5 bases). With 4 bases removed from V and 8 bases from J, the gap between germline ends came to 18 bases. Germline V gene data show CDR1 as MNHNY and CDR2 as SVGAGI (reference sequence). This CDR3 is built from 16 residues. The CDR3 bases are TGTGCCAGCAGTTTTCTCCCCCAGGGCGCGGATTCACCCCTCCACTTT. Encoded protein: CASSFLPQGADSPLHF.

This clonotype has a count of ten or more. The J gene is TRBJ1-3, the V gene TRBV6-1, with unresolved D. Germline V gene lookup returns CDR1 MNHNS and CDR2 SASEGT. CDR3 size: 15 residues. V dropped 6 bases and J dropped 0 bases, with 12 bases sitting between them. The CDR3 loop reads CASSVGLASGNTIYF. CDR3 coding DNA: TGTGCCAGCAGCGTCGGACTGGCCTCTGGAAACACCATATATTTT.

This chain uses TRBV5-4 with TRBJ1-3, with 7 bases that match TRBD1. CDR1 SGHNT and CDR2 YYREEE come from the germline V gene (reference sequence). The ends lost 0 bases at V and 11 bases at J; junction bases unmatched: 2. CDR3 size: 12 residues. This CDR3 is CASSLAGGAIYF. CDR3 sequence (DNA): TGTGCCAGCAGCTTGGCAGGGGGGGCCATATATTTT.

This chain connects TRBV5-6 to TRBJ2-7, with unresolved D. The V end was cut by 0 bases, the J end by 5 bases, with 6 bases between. Per germline, CDR1 SGHDT and CDR2 YYEEEE. This CDR3 has 12 amino acids. The CDR3 DNA is TGTGCCAGCAGCTTGGGTATCCACGAGCAGTACTTC. Its protein product is CASSLGIHEQYF.

V gene TRBV27 combines with J gene TRBJ1-6; D gene uncertain. Germline V gene lookup returns CDR1 MNHEY and CDR2 SMNVEV (reference sequence). Trimming took off 3 bases at V and 9 bases at J, with 12 bases between the two ends. The CDR3 is 14 amino acids. DNA for the CDR3: TGTGCCAGCAGTTTGGGCACTGGTAGTTCACCCCTCCACTTT. Translating gives CASSLGTGSSPLHF.

This clonotype is deemed medium-sized. V and J are TRBV29-1 and TRBJ1-2; D may be TRBD1 (6 bases). The CDR3 extends over 11 amino acids. V was clipped by 3 bases and J by 8 bases, with 10 bases between them. Germline CDR1 SQVTM, CDR2 ANQGSEA. CDR3 sequence (DNA): TGCAGCGTTGATGCAGGGGACGGCTACACCTTC. Its protein product is CSVDAGDGYTF.

There are a few counts of this clonotype. The CDR3: CSARDLFREDNYGYTF. The CDR3 bases are TGCAGTGCTAGAGATTTGTTCAGGGAAGATAACTATGGCTACACCTTC. The chain is built from TRBV20-1 and TRBJ1-2; TRBD1 is a possible D gene (5 bases). The germline gives CDR1 DFQATT, CDR2 SNEGSKA (reference sequence). The V end was cut by 0 bases, the J end by 1 base, with 15 bases between. This CDR3 spans 16 amino acids.

This clonotype occurred many times. The chain employs TRBV29-1 and TRBJ1-2; tentatively, D is TRBD1 (6 bases). The CDR3 runs 12 residues. CDR1 and CDR2 from the germline V gene are SQVTM and ANQGSEA. The V end was cut by 6 bases, the J end by 4 bases, with 12 bases between. This CDR3 is CSVSGETYGYTF. The CDR3 nucleotides read TGCAGCGTCTCAGGGGAAACCTATGGCTACACCTTC. The whole variable domain, filled in from reference TRBV29-1 and TRBJ1-2, reads SAVISQKPSRDICQRGTSLTIQCQVDSQVTMMFWYRQQPGQSLTLIATANQGSEATYESGFVIDKFPISRPNLTFSTLTVSNMSPEDSSIYLCSVSGETYGYTFGSGTRLTVV.

This clonotype showed up many times. The V call is TRBV12-3 or TRBV12-4, the J call TRBJ1-4, with D maybe TRBD1 (6 bases). This CDR3 comprises 14 residues. Trimming left V 5 bases short and J 8 bases short, with 15 bases between. The CDR3 bases are TGTGCCAGCAGTAGGGGGGCAGGGAAGGAAAAACTGTTTTTT. Translating gives CASSRGAGKEKLFF.

This clonotype was detected ten times or more. The chain is built from TRBV27 and TRBJ1-2; a possible D gene is TRBD1 (5 bases). The V gene lost 5 bases and the J gene lost 4 bases, with 11 bases spanning the gap. The CDR3 sequence is 13 residues long. Germline-derived CDR1 and CDR2 are MNHEY and SMNVEV (reference sequence). The CDR3 nucleotides are TGTGCCAGCAGTCTGAGGGGATCCTATGGCTACACCTTC. It yields the protein CASSLRGSYGYTF.